This T cell receptor beta chain was profiled in a study of T cells in Graves' hyperthyroidism and ophthalmopathy. Study-wide results and caveats: It was a median about 6.5 months before onset that the model predicted ophthalmopathy. Blood also showed most of the thyroid clonotypes that were expanded above 0.001.

Germline V gene lookup returns CDR1 SEHNR and CDR2 FQNEAQ (reference sequence). The V gene lost 7 bases and the J gene lost 7 bases, with 15 bases spanning the gap. This CDR3 is 13 amino acids long. Used for diagnoses were clinical symptoms, serum thyroxine and TRAb, thyroid ultrasound and orbital computed tomography. What was amplified from RNA transcripts were TCR beta CDR3 regions. The primer set for the first-round RT-PCR of the TCR CDR3 was HTBI. TCRdb re-called the multiplex PCR reads through MiXCR, storing one row per CDR3 protein. Counted here are about half a million distinct CDR3 sequences, about 20% occurring once; the ten biggest clones make up roughly 44%. There are many counts of this clonotype. Its antigen remains unidentified.

Source material: blood. The chain has TRBV7-9 and TRBJ2-3; D unresolved. This receptor was obtained from a man aged 35 to 55 with Graves' ophthalmopathy. The CDR3 DNA reads TGTGCCAGCATCCCGAAGGTTGCAAATACGCAGTATTTT. Amino acids: CASIPKVANTQYF.